This TCR beta chain stems from a study of CD8+ T cells in alopecia areata. Study as a whole: Treated patients were dosed with oral tofacitinib, taking 5 to 10 mg twice daily.

Treatment specified: oral pan-JAK inhibitor, 5-10 mg twice daily. Alopecia areata patients provided lesional scalp punch biopsies and peripheral blood. Sorting of PBMCs yielded the CD4+ and CD8+ T cells. The study, taken as a whole, reports: Scalp and blood samples kept many expanded lesional clones throughout tofacitinib.

CDR3 length: 12 amino acids. The V and J ends lost 2 bases and 6 bases respectively, with 9 bases between them. Per the germline V gene, CDR1 is GTSNPN and CDR2 is SVGIG (reference sequence). The sequencing template was cDNA reverse transcribed from extracted RNA. This table comes from immunoSEQ multiplex PCR, and its TCRdb copy is limited to in-frame clones, with some not included. The table includes 200,000 to 250,000 clones, over 60% detected once. This clone was seen only a few times. Its antigen is still unknown. The sequencing here drew on CD4+ T cells sorted from blood, taken at week 4, from a patient treated with tofacitinib. J is TRBJ2-3 and V is TRBV30; unclear D gene. This clonotype was sampled from a human donor with alopecia areata. CDR3 sequence reads: CAWSLAADTQYF. CDR3 DNA sequence: TGTGCCTGGAGTTTGGCGGCGGATACGCAGTATTTT.